This TCR beta chain was recorded in a study of T cells in Graves' hyperthyroidism and ophthalmopathy. This clonotype was picked up many times. The TCR beta CDR3 regions underwent amplification using RNA transcripts as the source. With the HTBI primer set, the TCR CDR3 went through a first round of RT-PCR. In TCRdb, the multiplex PCR reads were re-called with MiXCR into one record per CDR3 protein. The sample includes over 300,000 distinct CDR3 sequences, more than 11% of them seen just once. CDR1 and CDR2 from the germline V gene are SGHRS and YFSETQ. V was trimmed by 0 bases and J by 5 bases, leaving 11 bases between them. The CDR3 sequence is 14 residues long.

The rearrangement joins TRBV5-1 to TRBJ2-5, with D perhaps matching TRBD1 or TRBD2 (5 bases each). The sequenced sample was blood. The sequence was collected from a woman aged 60-75 years with Graves' hyperthyroidism. CDR3 sequence reads: CASSLGQTGETQYF. The CDR3 DNA sequence: TGCGCCAGCAGCTTGGGACAGACGGGGGAGACCCAGTACTTC.